Described below is a single TCR beta chain sequence and its context. Measured with immunoSEQ multiplex PCR; TCRdb has only the in-frame clones, and not every one. Of over 100,000 clones in the sample, 70% to 90% were seen once. Germline CDR1 is MNHEY and CDR2 is SMNVEV (reference sequence). This CDR3 comprises 15 residues. The germline V and J ends were trimmed by 2 bases and 4 bases, with 14 bases remaining between them. This sample is drawn from a study of blood T cell repertoires in COVID-19. Turning to the study itself: Both acute and convalescent COVID-19 samples were obtained from the United States, Italy and Spain. Nucleic acid was either cDNA or gDNA, and it came from T cells, B-cell-depleted T cells, or PBMCs.

The clonotype originates from a man aged 50-59 years with acute or convalescent COVID-19. The sequencing sample was made of peripheral blood. The chain recombines TRBV27 with TRBJ1-1; perhaps TRBD1 as D (5 bases). CDR3 in DNA: TGTGCCAGCAGTTTAAAGGAGGGGATGGGCACTGAAGCTTTCTTT. It yields the protein CASSLKEGMGTEAFF.